This T cell receptor (beta chain) derives from a study of cytomegalovirus exposure and HLA in healthy donors. Study information: Ancestry clustering placed around 81% of roughly 400 genotyped donors in the Caucasian-associated cluster. Overall study results and limits: In a later analysis, V- and J-gene trimming of beta chains associated with a DCLRE1C missense variant, replicated independently. Analyzed later, association rates of TCRs varied across HLA loci, with DRB1 most and HLA-C fewest.

Trimming at V came to 3 bases and at J to 7 bases, leaving 5 bases not matched to a gene. This CDR3 comprises 13 residues. Germline V gene lookup returns CDR1 SGHRS and CDR2 YFSETQ. The PCR was carried out with 60 Vbeta primers and 13 Jbeta primers. Original handling: Later work found 65 million to 85 million unique TCR beta chains, with about 10 million shared. Libraries were prepared by immunoSEQ multiplex PCR; TCRdb keeps only in-frame clonotypes and omits some of them. V, J and clone size are taken as reported in that table, and D and trimming were inferred from the DNA itself. Of fewer than 95,000 clones detected, approximately 80% appear once; the ten largest clones hold around 2%. This clone occurred a few times. The antigen is unknown.

This chain connects TRBV5-1 to TRBJ1-1; 8 bases agree with TRBD1. The TCR was taken from a man between 18 and 29 years old in good health and CMV-seronegative. Input material: PBMCs. The DNA for the CDR3 is TGCGCCAGCAGCTCCGGGACAGGAGATGAAGCTTTCTTT. Translation: CASSSGTGDEAFF. The full variable domain, in which reference TRBV5-1 and TRBJ1-1 provide the parts outside the CDR3, is KAGVTQTPRYLIKTRGQQVTLSCSPISGHRSVSWYQQTPGQGLQFLFEYFSETQRNKGNFPGRFSGRQFSNSRSEMNVSTLELGDSALYLCASSSGTGDEAFFGQGTRLTVV.